Below are 3 T cell receptor beta chains sequenced from a single sample in a study of cytomegalovirus exposure and HLA in healthy donors. The PCR had 60 Vbeta and 13 Jbeta primers. Assay used: immunoSEQ multiplex PCR; TCRdb lists only in-frame clones, some missing. This table holds about 270,000 clones, 75% to 90% found once. The sequencing sample was made of PBMCs. The receptors here all came from a man aged 35-49 years in good health and CMV-seropositive.

V is TRBV21-1 and J is TRBJ2-7; the table's D call, TRBD2, has no DNA check behind it. TRBV21-1 is assigned pseudogene status. CDR3 length: 17 amino acids. The CDR3 loop is CASSKDGVTSGRYEQYF. The DNA for the CDR3 is TGTGCCAGCAGCAAAGACGGGGTAACTAGCGGGAGATACGAGCAGTACTTC.

A few counts support this clone. The rearrangement joins TRBV4-3 to TRBJ2-6, with 8 bases lining up with TRBD2. The germline CDR1 and CDR2 sequences are LGHNA and YSLEER. The CDR3 spans 16 residues. J lost 3 bases, V lost 0 bases, and 1 base had no gene match. CDR3 in DNA: TGCGCCAGCAGCCAAGATGGGACTAGTGGGGCCAACGTCCTGACTTTC. Encoded protein: CASSQDGTSGANVLTF.

The J gene is TRBJ2-3, the V gene TRBV28; 11 nucleotides align to TRBD2. The CDR3 consists of 15 residues. Unmatched junction bases numbered 3, after V lost 4 bases and J lost 3 bases. Germline CDR1 reads MDHEN; CDR2 reads SYDVKM. The CDR3, as DNA: TGTGCCAGCAGTTCGCCTAGCGGGAGGACAGATACGCAGTATTTT. Protein: CASSSPSGRTDTQYF. The full variable domain, rest sourced from reference TRBV28 and TRBJ2-3, is DVKVTQSSRYLVKRTGEKVFLECVQDMDHENMFWYRQDPGLGLRLIYFSYDVKMKEKGDIPEGYSVSREKKERFSLILESASTNQTSMYLCASSSPSGRTDTQYFGPGTRLTVL.